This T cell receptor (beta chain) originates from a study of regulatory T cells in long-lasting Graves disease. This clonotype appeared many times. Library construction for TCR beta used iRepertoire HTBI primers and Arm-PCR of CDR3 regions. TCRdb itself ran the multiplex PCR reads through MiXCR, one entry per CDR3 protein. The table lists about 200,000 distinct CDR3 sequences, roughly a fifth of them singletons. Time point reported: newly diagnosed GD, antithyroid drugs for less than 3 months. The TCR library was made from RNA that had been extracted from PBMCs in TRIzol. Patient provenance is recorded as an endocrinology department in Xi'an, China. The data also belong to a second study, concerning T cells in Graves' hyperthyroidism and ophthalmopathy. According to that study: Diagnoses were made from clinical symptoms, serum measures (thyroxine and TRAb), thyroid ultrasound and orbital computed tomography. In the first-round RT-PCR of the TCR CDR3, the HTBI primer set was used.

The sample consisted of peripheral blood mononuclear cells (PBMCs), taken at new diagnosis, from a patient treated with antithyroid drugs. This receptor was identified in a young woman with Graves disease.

The CDR3 nucleotides read TGTGCCAGCAGCCCCTTCCCGGGACTCGCCGGGGAGACCCAGTACTTC. Protein product: CASSPFPGLAGETQYF. The chain carries TRBV7-9 and TRBJ2-5; possibly TRBD2 for D (6 bases). Trimming took 5 bases from V and 5 from J, leaving 21 bases between them. The CDR3 spans 16 residues. Germline CDR1 and CDR2: SEHNR and FQNEAQ (reference sequence).